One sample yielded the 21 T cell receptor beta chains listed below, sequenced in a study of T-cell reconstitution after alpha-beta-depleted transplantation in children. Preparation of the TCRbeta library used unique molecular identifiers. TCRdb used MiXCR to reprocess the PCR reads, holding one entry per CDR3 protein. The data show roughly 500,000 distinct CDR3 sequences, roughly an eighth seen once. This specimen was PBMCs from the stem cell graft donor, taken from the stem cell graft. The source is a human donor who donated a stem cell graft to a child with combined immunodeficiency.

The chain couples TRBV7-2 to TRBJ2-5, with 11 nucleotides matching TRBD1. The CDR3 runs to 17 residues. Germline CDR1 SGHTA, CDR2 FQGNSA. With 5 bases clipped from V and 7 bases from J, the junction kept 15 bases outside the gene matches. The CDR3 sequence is CASSPGTGGLRGGTQYF. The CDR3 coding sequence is TGTGCCAGCAGCCCCGGGACAGGGGGATTAAGGGGGGGGACCCAGTACTTC.

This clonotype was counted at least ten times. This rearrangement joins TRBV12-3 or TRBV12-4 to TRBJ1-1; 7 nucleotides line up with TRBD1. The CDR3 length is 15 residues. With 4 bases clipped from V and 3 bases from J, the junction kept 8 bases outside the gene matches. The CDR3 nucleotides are TGTGCCAGCAGTTCAGACAGGGAGGTCGACACTGAAGCTTTCTTT. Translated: CASSSDREVDTEAFF.

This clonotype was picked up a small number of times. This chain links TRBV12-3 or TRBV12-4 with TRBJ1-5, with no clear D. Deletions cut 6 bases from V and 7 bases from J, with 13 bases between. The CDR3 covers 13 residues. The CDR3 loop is CASSPFIGQPQHF. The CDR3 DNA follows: TGTGCCAGCAGCCCCTTTATTGGGCAGCCCCAGCATTTT.

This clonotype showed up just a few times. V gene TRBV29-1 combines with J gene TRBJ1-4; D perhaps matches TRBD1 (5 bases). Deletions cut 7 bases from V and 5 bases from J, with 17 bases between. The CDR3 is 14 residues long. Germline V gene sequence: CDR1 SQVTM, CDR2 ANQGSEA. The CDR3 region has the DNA TGCAGCGCTGGGAGGCCGGGGGAAAATGAAAAACTGTTTTTT. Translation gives CSAGRPGENEKLFF.

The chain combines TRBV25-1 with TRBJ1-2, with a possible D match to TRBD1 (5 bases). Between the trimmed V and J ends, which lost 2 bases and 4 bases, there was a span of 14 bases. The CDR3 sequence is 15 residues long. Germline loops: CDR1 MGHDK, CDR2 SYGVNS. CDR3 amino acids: CASSEQGVSIYGYTF. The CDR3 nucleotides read TGTGCCAGCAGTGAACAGGGAGTTAGTATCTATGGCTACACCTTC.

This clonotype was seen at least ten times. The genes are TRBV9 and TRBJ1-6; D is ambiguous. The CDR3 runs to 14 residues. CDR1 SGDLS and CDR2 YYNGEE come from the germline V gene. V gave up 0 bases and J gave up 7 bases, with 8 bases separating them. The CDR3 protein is CASSVETFNSPLHF. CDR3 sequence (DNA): TGTGCCAGCAGCGTAGAAACATTCAATTCACCCCTCCACTTT.

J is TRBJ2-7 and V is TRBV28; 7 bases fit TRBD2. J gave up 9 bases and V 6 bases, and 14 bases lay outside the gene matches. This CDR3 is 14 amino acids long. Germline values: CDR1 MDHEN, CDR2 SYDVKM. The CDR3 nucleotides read TGTGCCAGCAGCCCGGGACTAAGACCTACGATGCAGTACTTC. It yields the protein CASSPGLRPTMQYF.

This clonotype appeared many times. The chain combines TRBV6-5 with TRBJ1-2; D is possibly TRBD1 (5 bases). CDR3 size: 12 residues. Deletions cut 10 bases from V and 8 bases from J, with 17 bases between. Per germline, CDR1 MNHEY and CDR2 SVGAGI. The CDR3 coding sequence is TGTGCCACCCGGGGCGGGCTCCGCGGCTACACCTTC. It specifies CATRGGLRGYTF.

The CDR3 region has the DNA TGTGCCAGCAGTTTATCAATCCACCTCACTGAAGCTTTCTTT. This codes for CASSLSIHLTEAFF. This rearrangement joins TRBV27 to TRBJ1-1, with D uncertain. This CDR3 comprises 14 residues. V was pared by 0 bases and J by 4 bases, with 9 bases between. Germline CDR1 and CDR2: MNHEY and SMNVEV (reference sequence).

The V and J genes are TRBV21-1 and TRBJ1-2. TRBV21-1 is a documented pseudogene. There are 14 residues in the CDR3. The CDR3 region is CASSKAKESYGYTF. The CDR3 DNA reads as TGTGCCAGCAGCAAAGCGAAGGAAAGCTATGGCTACACCTTC.

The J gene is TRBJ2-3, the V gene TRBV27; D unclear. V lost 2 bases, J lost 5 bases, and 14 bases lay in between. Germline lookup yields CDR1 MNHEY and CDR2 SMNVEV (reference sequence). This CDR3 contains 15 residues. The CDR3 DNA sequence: TGTGCCAGCAGTTTAACGGTTACCCTAGGAGATACGCAGTATTTT. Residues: CASSLTVTLGDTQYF.

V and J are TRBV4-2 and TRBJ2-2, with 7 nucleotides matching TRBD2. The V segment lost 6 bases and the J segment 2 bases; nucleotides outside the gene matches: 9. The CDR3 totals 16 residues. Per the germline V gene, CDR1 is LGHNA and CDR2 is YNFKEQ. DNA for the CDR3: TGTGCCAGCAGTCGCAACGGGGGGTTCAACACCGGGGAGCTGTTTTTT. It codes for CASSRNGGFNTGELFF.

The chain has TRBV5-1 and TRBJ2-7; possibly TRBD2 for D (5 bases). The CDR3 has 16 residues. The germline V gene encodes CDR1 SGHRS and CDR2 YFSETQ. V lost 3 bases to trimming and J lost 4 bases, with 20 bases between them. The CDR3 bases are TGCGCCAGCAGCTGGGAGATCTGGGATTGGGGTTACGAGCAGTACTTC. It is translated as CASSWEIWDWGYEQYF.

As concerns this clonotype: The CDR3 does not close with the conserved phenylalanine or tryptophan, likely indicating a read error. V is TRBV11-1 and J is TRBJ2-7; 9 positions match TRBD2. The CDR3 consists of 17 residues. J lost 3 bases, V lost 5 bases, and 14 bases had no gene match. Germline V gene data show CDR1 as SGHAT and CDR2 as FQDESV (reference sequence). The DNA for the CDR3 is TGTGCCAGCAGCCAGGGGTCGGGACTAGCCGTAAGCTACGAGCAGTACTAC. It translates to CASSQGSGLAVSYEQYY.

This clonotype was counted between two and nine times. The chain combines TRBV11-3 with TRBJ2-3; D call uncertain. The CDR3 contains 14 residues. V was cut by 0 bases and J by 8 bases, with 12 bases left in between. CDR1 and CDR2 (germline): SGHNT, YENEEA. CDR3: CASSLEGNSPTQYF. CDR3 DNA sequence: TGTGCCAGCAGCTTAGAGGGGAACAGTCCTACGCAGTATTTT.

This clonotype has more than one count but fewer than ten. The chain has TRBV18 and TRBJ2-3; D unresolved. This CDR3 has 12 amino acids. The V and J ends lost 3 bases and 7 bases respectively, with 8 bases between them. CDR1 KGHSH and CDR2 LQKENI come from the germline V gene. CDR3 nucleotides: TGTGCCAGCTCACCTACGGCGAATACGCAGTATTTT. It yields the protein CASSPTANTQYF.

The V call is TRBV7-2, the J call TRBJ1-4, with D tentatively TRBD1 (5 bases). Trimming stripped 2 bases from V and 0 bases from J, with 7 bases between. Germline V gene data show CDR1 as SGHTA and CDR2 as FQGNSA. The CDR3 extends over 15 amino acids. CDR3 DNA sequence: TGTGCCAGCAGCTTATTAGGGGCAACTAATGAAAAACTGTTTTTT. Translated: CASSLLGATNEKLFF.

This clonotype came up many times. CDR3 protein: CASSPLAGVADTQYF. In nucleotides, the CDR3 is TGCGCCAGCAGCCCTCTAGCGGGAGTCGCAGATACGCAGTATTTT. The chain employs TRBV5-1 and TRBJ2-3, with 10 bases identical to TRBD2. CDR3 length: 15 amino acids. Germline V lookup: CDR1 SGHRS, CDR2 YFSETQ. J lost 4 bases, V lost 4 bases, and 6 bases had no gene match.

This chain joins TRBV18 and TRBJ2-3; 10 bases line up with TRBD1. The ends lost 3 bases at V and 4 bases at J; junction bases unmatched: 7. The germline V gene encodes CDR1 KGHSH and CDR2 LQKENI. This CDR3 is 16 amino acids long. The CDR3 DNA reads TGTGCCAGCTCACCGAGGACAGGGGGAAGCCCAGATACGCAGTATTTT. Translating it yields CASSPRTGGSPDTQYF.

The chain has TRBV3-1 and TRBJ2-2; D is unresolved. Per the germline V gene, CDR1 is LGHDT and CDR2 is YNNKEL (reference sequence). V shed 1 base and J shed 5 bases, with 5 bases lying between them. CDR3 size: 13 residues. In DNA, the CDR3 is TGTGCCAGCAGCCAAGTTCCAACCGGGGAGCTGTTTTTT. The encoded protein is CASSQVPTGELFF.

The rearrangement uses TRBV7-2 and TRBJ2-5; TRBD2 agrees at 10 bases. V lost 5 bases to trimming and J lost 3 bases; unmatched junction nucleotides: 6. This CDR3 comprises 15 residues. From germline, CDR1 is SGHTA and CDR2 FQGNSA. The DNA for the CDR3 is TGTGCCAGCAGCCCACTAGCGGGGAAAAAAGAGACCCAGTACTTC. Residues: CASSPLAGKKETQYF.